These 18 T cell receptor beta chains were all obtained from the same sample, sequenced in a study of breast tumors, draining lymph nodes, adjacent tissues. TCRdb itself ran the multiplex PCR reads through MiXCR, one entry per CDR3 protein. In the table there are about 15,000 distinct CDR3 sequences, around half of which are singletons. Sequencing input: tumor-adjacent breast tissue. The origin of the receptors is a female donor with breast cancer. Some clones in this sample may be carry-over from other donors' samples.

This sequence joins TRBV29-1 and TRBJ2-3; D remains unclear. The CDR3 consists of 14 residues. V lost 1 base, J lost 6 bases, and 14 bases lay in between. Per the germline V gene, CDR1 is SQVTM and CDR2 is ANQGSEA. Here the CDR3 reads CSVEGSNFRDTQYF. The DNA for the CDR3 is TGCAGCGTTGAAGGGAGCAATTTTCGCGATACGCAGTATTTT.

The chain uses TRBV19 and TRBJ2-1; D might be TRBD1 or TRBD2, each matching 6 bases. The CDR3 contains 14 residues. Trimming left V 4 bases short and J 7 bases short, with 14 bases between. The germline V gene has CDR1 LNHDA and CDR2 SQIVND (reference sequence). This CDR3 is CASSSGGGGNEQFF. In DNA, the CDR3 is TGTGCCAGTAGTAGTGGCGGAGGGGGGAATGAGCAGTTCTTC.

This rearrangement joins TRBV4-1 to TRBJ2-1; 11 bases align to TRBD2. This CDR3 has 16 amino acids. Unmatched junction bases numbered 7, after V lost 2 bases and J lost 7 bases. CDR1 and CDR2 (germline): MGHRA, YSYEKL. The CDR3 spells CASSQQLAGAINEQFF. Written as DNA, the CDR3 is TGCGCCAGCAGCCAACAACTAGCGGGAGCAATTAATGAGCAGTTCTTC.

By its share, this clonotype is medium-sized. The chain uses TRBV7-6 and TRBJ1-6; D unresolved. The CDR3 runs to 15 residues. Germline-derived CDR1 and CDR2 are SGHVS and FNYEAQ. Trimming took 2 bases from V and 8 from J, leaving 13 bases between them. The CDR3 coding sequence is TGTGCCAGCAGCTTATGGTACGCCGGGGATTCACCCCTCCACTTT. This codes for CASSLWYAGDSPLHF.

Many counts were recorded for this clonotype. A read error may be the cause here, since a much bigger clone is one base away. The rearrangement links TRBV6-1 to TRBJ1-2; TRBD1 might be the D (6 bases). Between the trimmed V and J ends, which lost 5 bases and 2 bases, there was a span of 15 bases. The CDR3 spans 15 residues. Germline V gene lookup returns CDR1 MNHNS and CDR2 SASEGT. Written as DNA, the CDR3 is TGTGCCAGCAGTCAAGGGTGGGGGGGCAACTATGGCTACACCTTC. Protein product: CASSQGWGGNYGYTF.

CDR3 nucleotides: TGTGCCAGCAAAGCGGGAGGTACGAATGAGCAGTTCTTC. It translates to CASKAGGTNEQFF. The chain has TRBV2 and TRBJ2-1, with TRBD2 matching 9 bases. Germline lookup yields CDR1 SNHLY and CDR2 FYNNEI. The length of the CDR3 is 13 residues. V was pared by 7 bases and J by 7 bases, with 5 bases of the junction left unmatched.

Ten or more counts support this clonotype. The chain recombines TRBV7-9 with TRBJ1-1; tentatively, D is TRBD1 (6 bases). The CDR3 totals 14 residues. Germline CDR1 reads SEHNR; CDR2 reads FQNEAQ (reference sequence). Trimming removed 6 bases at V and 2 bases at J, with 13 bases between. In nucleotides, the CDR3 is TGTGCCAGCAGAATCCGGGACATAAACACTGAAGCTTTCTTT. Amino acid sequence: CASRIRDINTEAFF.

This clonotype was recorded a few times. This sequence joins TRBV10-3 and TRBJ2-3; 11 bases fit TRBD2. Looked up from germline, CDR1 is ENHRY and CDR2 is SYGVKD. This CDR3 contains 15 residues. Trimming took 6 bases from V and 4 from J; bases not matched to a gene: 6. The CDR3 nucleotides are TGTGCCATCAGCGGGACTAGCGGAGGTTCAGATACGCAGTATTTT. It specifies CAISGTSGGSDTQYF.

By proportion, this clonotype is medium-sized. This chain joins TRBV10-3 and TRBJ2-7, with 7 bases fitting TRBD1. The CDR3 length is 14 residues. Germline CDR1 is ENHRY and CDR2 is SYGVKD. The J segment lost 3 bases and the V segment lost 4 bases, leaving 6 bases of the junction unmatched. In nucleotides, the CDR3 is TGTGCCATCAGTGGGACAGGAATCATCTACGAGCAGTACTTC. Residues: CAISGTGIIYEQYF.

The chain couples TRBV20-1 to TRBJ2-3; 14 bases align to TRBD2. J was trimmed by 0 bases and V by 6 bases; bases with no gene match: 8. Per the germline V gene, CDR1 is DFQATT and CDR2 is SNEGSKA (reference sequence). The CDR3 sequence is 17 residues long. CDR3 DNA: TGCAGTGCACGAACGGGACTAGCGGGAGCTAGCACAGATACGCAGTATTTT. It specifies CSARTGLAGASTDTQYF.

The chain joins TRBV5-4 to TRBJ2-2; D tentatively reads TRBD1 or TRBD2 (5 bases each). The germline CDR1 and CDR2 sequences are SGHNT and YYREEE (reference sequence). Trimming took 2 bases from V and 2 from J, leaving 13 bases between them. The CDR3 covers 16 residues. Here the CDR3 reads CASSFGTRRNTGELFF. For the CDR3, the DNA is TGTGCCAGCAGCTTTGGGACGCGGCGAAACACCGGGGAGCTGTTTTTT. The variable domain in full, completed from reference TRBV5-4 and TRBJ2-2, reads ETGVTQSPTHLIKTRGQQVTLRCSSQSGHNTVSWYQQALGQGPQFIFQYYREEENGRGNFPPRFSGLQFPNYSSELNVNALELDDSALYLCASSFGTRRNTGELFFGEGSRLTVL.

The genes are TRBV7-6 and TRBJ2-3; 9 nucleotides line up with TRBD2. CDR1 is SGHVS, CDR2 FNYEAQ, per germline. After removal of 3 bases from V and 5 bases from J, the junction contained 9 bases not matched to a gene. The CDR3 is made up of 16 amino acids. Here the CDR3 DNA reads TGTGCCAGCAGCTTGAATAGCGGGAGTGGGCAAGATACGCAGTATTTT. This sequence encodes CASSLNSGSGQDTQYF.

The CDR3 here is CASSLRALAGMNTGELFF. The CDR3 region has the DNA TGCGCCAGCAGCTTGAGGGCACTAGCGGGCATGAACACCGGGGAGCTGTTTTTT. The genes are TRBV5-1 and TRBJ2-2; 9 nucleotides agree with TRBD2. V lost 1 base, J lost 1 base, and 8 bases stayed unmatched. This CDR3 has 18 residues. Germline CDR1 SGHRS, CDR2 YFSETQ.

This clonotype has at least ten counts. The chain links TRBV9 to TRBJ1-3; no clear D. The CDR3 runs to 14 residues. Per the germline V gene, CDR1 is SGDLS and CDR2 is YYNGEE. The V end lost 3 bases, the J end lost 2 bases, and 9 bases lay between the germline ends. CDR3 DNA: TGTGCCAGCAGCGGGGCCGGGACTGGAAACACCATATATTTT. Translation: CASSGAGTGNTIYF.

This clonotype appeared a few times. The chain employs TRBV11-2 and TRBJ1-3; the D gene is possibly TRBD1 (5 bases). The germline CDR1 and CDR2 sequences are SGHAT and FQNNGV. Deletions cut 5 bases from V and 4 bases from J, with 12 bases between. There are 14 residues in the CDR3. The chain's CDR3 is CASSPPREGNTIYF. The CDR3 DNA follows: TGTGCCAGCAGCCCCCCCAGGGAGGGAAACACCATATATTTT.

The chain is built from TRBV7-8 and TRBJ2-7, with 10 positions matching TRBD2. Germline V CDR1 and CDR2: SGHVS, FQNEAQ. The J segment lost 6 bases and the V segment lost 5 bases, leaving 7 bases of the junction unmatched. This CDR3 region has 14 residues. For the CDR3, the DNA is TGTGCCAGCAGCCCCCTAGCGGGAGAAGGCGAGCAGTACTTC. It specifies CASSPLAGEGEQYF.

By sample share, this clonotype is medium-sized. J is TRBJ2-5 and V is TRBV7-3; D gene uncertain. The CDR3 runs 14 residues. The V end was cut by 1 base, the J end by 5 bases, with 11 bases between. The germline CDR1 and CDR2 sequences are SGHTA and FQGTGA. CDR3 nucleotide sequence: TGTGCCAGCAGCTTAAGTCCCTCTAGTGAGACCCAGTACTTC. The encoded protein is CASSLSPSSETQYF.

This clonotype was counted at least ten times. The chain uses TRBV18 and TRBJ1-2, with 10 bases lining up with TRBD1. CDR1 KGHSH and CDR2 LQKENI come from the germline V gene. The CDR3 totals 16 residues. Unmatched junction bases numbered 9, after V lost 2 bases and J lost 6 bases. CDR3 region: CASSPYPGTGVDGYTF. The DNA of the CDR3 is TGTGCCAGCTCACCATACCCCGGGACAGGGGTTGATGGCTACACCTTC.